These T cell receptor beta chains were read from a single sample in a study of blood T cell repertoires in COVID-19. Produced via immunoSEQ multiplex PCR; TCRdb's table is partial and in-frame only. The sample records roughly 200,000 clones, 70% to 85% being singletons. Sequencing was done on a sample of peripheral blood. The receptors shown here come from a man aged 50 to 59 who had recovered from COVID-19. Each CDR3 is given with its conserved first and last residue. The D gene is left open where the match is weak.

- TRBV19 CASSPTSKENYGYTF
- TRBV2 CASSGEAATRRGDTQYF
TRBD1 TRBV4-2 CASSGQGELEQYF
- TRBV21-1 CASSKAVTLDQPQHF
TRBD2 TRBV11-2 CASRPGTSGSNEQFF
TRBD2 TRBV4-3 CASSQDGMGVAGVWNEQFF
TRBD2 TRBV3-1/TRBV3-2 CASRPRLAASTDTQYF
- TRBV5-1 CASSAEPSGGGEAQYF
TRBD1 TRBV7-8 CASSLSQGAGNTIYF
- TRBV7-2 CASSLGAGELFF
- TRBV29-1 CSSQKTDTQYF
- TRBV6-1 CASSESVYSNQPQHF
TRBD2 TRBV5-4 CASSLAGVGADTQYF
- TRBV7-2 CASSFDTQDYGYTF
- TRBV7-9 CASTTEETQYF
TRBD2 TRBV3-1/TRBV3-2 CASSQLSSGSNTQYF
TRBD2 TRBV5-1 CASSFSIPGTRRNTGELFF
- TRBV11-2 CASSPITDRSNYGYTF
- TRBV11-3 CASSYTGQETQYF
- TRBV30 CAWGKLALSTDTQYF
- TRBV6-4 CASSDFSKSSYNEQFF
TRBD1 TRBV6-2/TRBV6-3 CASSINNLGQRFF
- TRBV7-9 CASSLGGISGANVLTF
TRBD2 TRBV10-3 CAISGTSGRAVEQYF
- TRBV5-5 CASSLDGLSGETQYF
TRBD1 TRBV27 CASSLRTGLNTEAFF
TRBD2 TRBV15 CATSGTTSGIQETQYF
- TRBV4-1 CASSPVTPREQFF
TRBD1 TRBV30 CACTGTGEGDGYTF
- TRBV6-2/TRBV6-3 CASSYSIGQTTDTQYF
- TRBV19 CASSQDSRVGAYEQYF
- TRBV27 CASSLSKAGVLRIGANVLTF
- TRBV3-1/TRBV3-2 CASSPYVETEAFF
TRBD2 TRBV20-1 CSASGTSGFYEQYF
- TRBV19 CASSPWDTPKLFF
- TRBV24-1 CATSDSTGSSYNEQFF
TRBD1 TRBV7-9 CASSALDRGSDEQFF
TRBD2 TRBV2 CATEHGLAGVGGDEQFF
TRBD1 TRBV29-1 CSVGGWDRGVWETQYF
- TRBV18 CASSPRQKGTNEKLFF
TRBD1 TRBV4-1 CASSQADRGYGYTF
- TRBV24-1 CATSDPGLSNTQYF
TRBD1 TRBV25-1 CASTTGVNYEQYF
- TRBV9 CASSVREYGNTIYF
TRBD2 TRBV19 CASRLATQETQYF
TRBD2 TRBV3-1/TRBV3-2 CASSQDSAGAGETQYF
- TRBV4-1 CASSQSGQTSYGYTF
- TRBV7-9 CASSLGSGPNTGELFF
TRBD1 TRBV5-6 CASSSLQGNSPLHF
TRBD1 TRBV6-5 CASSYSTTGDQPQHF
TRBD1 TRBV5-1 CASSLTTGVQQPQHF
- TRBV7-2 CASSHRRSGANVLTF
- TRBV6-6 CASRPSANTGELFF
TRBD2 TRBV5-4 CASSLELAGANEQYF
TRBD2 TRBV5-1 CASSFYSGRAGDTQYF
TRBD1 TRBV5-6 CASSLGPGQGAVEQYF
TRBD1 TRBV27 CASSLLLGTGGAYEQYF
- TRBV5-3 CARSYRGLSRTQYF
- TRBV28 CASGLFGQPYEQYF
- TRBV28 CASRSLWATYNEQFF